The T cell receptor beta chain described here comes from a study of cytomegalovirus exposure and HLA in healthy donors. General study points: While the bulk of TCR sequences proved rare, some public TCRs turned up in many donors. CMV serostatus was the only recorded immune exposure for donors.

All donors participated as healthy donors of bone marrow. The PCR had 60 Vbeta and 13 Jbeta primers. Assay used: immunoSEQ multiplex PCR; TCRdb lists only in-frame clones, some missing. The sample records 80,000 or so clones, 75% to 80% being singletons. Concerning this clone itself: The antigen remains unidentified.

The source of this sequence is a man between 35 and 55 years old in good health and CMV-seronegative. Sequenced sample: PBMCs.

CDR3 nucleotide sequence: TGTGCCACCAGCAGAGATAAGACTTCAGATACGCAGTATTTT. Residues: CATSRDKTSDTQYF. This chain uses TRBV15 with TRBJ2-3; D unclear. V lost 0 bases and J lost 4, with 8 bases in between. The CDR3 has 14 amino acids. Germline values: CDR1 LNHNV, CDR2 YYDKDF (reference sequence). The variable domain in full, with the rest retrieved from reference TRBV15 and TRBJ2-3, is DAMVIQNPRYQVTQFGKPVTLSCSQTLNHNVMYWYQQKSSQAPKLLFHYYDKDFNNEADTPDNFQSRRPNTSFCFLDIRSPGLGDTAMYLCATSRDKTSDTQYFGPGTRLTVL.